The TCR beta chain described here comes from a study of OX40 agonist ivuxolimab in advanced cancers. Broadly, across the study: The costimulatory receptor OX40 (CD134) was targeted by ivuxolimab, a fully human IgG2 agonistic monoclonal antibody. Intravenous ivuxolimab was administered to patients every 2 weeks at six dose levels: 0.01, 0.1, 0.3, 1.5, 3 and 10 mg/kg. Among the 52 dose-escalation patients, some 20 had hepatocellular carcinoma, approximately 15 melanoma, 9 renal cell carcinoma and 9 head and neck cancer. In the dose-escalation cohort, more than 80% of patients were male, and the mean age was 60 years with a range of about 20 to 79. Prior anti-PD-1, anti-PD-L1 or anti-CTLA-4 therapy was permitted, and approximately 41% of dose-escalation patients had received checkpoint inhibitors. Partial responses occurred in three dose-escalation patients: two with cutaneous melanoma and one with hepatocellular carcinoma. Peripheral TCRbeta sequencing was intended to test whether TCR sequence diversity was altered and clonal T-cell expansion was caused by ivuxolimab. The paper covers the monotherapy dose-escalation part of the phase I ivuxolimab trial, which included N of about 50 patients.

For sequencing of the TCRbeta CDR3 region, genomic DNA was extracted from the sorted cells. The immunoSEQ Assay was used to sequence the TCRbeta CDR3 regions. What TCRdb holds here is the immuneACCESS table cut down to in-frame rearrangements. Part of the clones is not present; checked against another copy, under half of the missing clones reflect an unresolved V gene, and the others are unexplained. In this sample the table shows 55,000 to 80,000 clones, about 88% of which occur a single time. Around 2.3% of the sample goes to the ten largest clones. Details on this clone: There is no known antigen for this receptor. Per-base quality was not reported, and no clone a single base away is much larger than it.

The trial excluded patients who had a history of autoimmune disease or who were on systemic immunosuppression. In every dose cohort, peripheral blood was drawn for TCR sequencing at baseline, cycle 4 day 1, and cycle 7 day 1. The samples were taken from a phase I, first-in-human, multicenter, open-label dose-escalation trial of ivuxolimab. Adults with locally advanced or metastatic head and neck squamous cell, hepatocellular, melanoma or renal cell carcinoma were enrolled in the trial. Before TCR sequencing, CD4+ T cells and CD8+ T cells from peripheral blood were sorted into separate populations. Study-level results and caveats: Antigen specificity was not determined for the clonally expanded peripheral T cells. At doses from 0.1 to 3.0 mg/kg, clonal expansion was seen in both CD4+ and CD8+ blood T cells between baseline and week 6. Partial responders in the 0.1-3.0 mg/kg groups had among the lowest normalized peripheral clonal expansion, especially among CD8+ T cells. Low levels of normalized T-cell clonal expansion were also shown by some nonresponding patients. After ivuxolimab, CD8+ T cells had more expanded clones than CD4+ T cells on average.

The CDR3 sequence holds 17 residues, the cysteine and phenylalanine included. The kept DNA is CDR3 alone, 51 bases in frame from the first base. The germline V gene yields LGHNA for CDR1 and YSLEER for CDR2. Relative to germline, V is missing 1 base and J is missing 2 bases, with 3 bases of the junction outside any gene match. Specimen: CD4+ or CD8+ T cells sorted from blood, collected in a trial of the OX40 agonist ivuxolimab. The receptor chain draws on TRBV4-3 and TRBJ2-1; 12 of the junction bases match TRBD2. The clonotype was recovered from an adult with an advanced solid tumor such as melanoma, head and neck, liver or kidney cancer. The CDR3 protein sequence reads: CASSQVWTSGAYNEQFF. In nucleotide form, the sequence is TGCGCCAGCAGCCAAGTTTGGACTAGCGGGGCCTACAATGAGCAGTTCTTC.